This TCR beta chain is from a study of hypomethylating agent response in myelodysplastic syndrome. Profiled with immunoSEQ multiplex PCR; TCRdb holds only in-frame clones, not every one. Here the sample spans about 4,000 clones, more than 85% being singletons. Per germline, CDR1 GTSNPN and CDR2 SVGIG (reference sequence). The V gene lost 0 bases and the J gene lost 4 bases, with 10 bases spanning the gap. The CDR3 runs to 14 residues. This chain links TRBV30 with TRBJ1-5; D call uncertain. The source of this sequence is a human donor with myelodysplastic syndrome. The sample here was bone marrow, taken before or after starting hypomethylating agent treatment for myelodysplastic syndrome (not recorded which). The CDR3 DNA is TGTGCCTGGAGTGTACTCGAGGTAAATCAGCCCCAGCATTTT. Its protein is CAWSVLEVNQPQHF.